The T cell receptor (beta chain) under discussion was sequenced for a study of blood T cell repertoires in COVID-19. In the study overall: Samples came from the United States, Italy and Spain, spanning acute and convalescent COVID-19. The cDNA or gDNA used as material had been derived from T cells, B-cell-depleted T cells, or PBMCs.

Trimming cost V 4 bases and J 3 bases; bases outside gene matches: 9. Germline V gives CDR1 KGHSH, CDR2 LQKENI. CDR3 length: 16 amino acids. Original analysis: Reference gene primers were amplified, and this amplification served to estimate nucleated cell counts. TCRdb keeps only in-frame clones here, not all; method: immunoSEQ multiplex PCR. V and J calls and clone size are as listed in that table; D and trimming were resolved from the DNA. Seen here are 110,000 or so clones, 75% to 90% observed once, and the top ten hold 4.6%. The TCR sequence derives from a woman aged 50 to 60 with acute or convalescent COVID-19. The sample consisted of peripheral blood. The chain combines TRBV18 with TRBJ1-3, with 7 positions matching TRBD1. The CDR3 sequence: CASSRGDSTVGNTIYF. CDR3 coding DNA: TGTGCCAGCTCACGTGGGGACAGTACCGTTGGAAACACCATATATTTT.